This T cell receptor (beta chain) was identified during a study of T-cell reconstitution after alpha-beta-depleted transplantation in children. The germline V gene encodes CDR1 MGHDK and CDR2 SYGVNS. There are 15 residues in the CDR3. V was cut by 2 bases and J by 2 bases, with 12 bases left in between. As it was prepared, the TCRbeta library received unique molecular identifiers. TCRdb analysed the PCR reads with MiXCR anew, one entry per CDR3 protein. The sample records a few hundred thousand distinct CDR3 sequences, roughly 13% being singletons. The sample was PBMCs, taken from the stem cell graft. V is TRBV25-1 and J is TRBJ1-1; no clear D gene. The clonotype was recovered from a human donor who donated a stem cell graft to a child with Fanconi anemia. The CDR3 sequence: CASSELGRGNTEAFF. The CDR3 DNA reads as TGTGCCAGCAGTGAACTCGGACGGGGAAACACTGAAGCTTTCTTT.